The TCR beta chain under discussion was sequenced for a study of blood T cell repertoires in COVID-19. For the study at large: The United States, Italy and Spain provided the acute and convalescent COVID-19 samples. The cDNA or gDNA used as material had been derived from T cells, B-cell-depleted T cells, or PBMCs.

Original handling: Amplified reference gene primers provided the basis for estimating nucleated cell counts. Only in-frame clones appear in the TCRdb table, and some are missing; sequencing was by immunoSEQ multiplex PCR. V, J and clone size reflect that table, while D and trimming were determined from the DNA. The sample records about 360,000 clones, approximately 85% being singletons. This TCR was recovered from a woman aged 40 to 50 with acute COVID-19. The specimen sequenced was PBMCs or T cells enriched from blood (not recorded which).

DNA of the CDR3: TGTGCCAGCAGCTGGGGGGCGACAGGGAGGTTGGGTCAGCCCCAGCATTTT. Its protein is CASSWGATGRLGQPQHF. The gene calls are TRBV5-6 and TRBJ1-5; 7 bases match TRBD1. CDR1 is SGHDT, CDR2 YYEEEE, per germline. V was pared by 3 bases and J by 6 bases, with 15 bases of the junction left unmatched. CDR3 length equals 17 residues.